Described below is a single T cell receptor beta chain sequence and its context. Its antigen is currently not known. No clone much larger than this one lies a single base away; base qualities are absent. In total, 600 or so healthy bone marrow donors made up the cohort. All cohort members were sampled while nominally healthy, although unrecorded immune exposures were likely present. The donor tested CMV seronegative and was one of the 352 seronegative cohort members. Every donor gave a peripheral blood sample, and the peripheral blood mononuclear cells from that sample were used for TCR beta sequencing. The Qiagen DNeasy Blood Extraction Kit was used to extract genomic DNA from the blood cell samples. The data originate from a study of cytomegalovirus exposure and HLA in healthy donors (dated by TCRdb to about 2017). A note on the overall study: An earlier analysis of about 560 of the donors reported under 300 Gb of sequence data and 95 million to 130 million unique TCR beta sequences obtained from some 170 million T cells. About 300 gigabases of sequencing data and about 92 million unique TCR sequences made up an early release that covered approximately 700 HLA-typed donors. Of the 300 to 500 genotyped donors, 80% to 90% were placed in the genetic ancestry cluster associated with self-reported Caucasian donors. The aim of the study was to test whether cataloging public T cell receptors could identify signatures of past pathogen exposure. The study used immunosequencing to profile the T cell repertoires of several hundred subjects and linked those repertoires to cytomegalovirus serostatus. In addition to the first cohort of hundreds of subjects, a separate validation cohort of approximately 130 different subjects was used. High-throughput TCR immunosequencing, statistical association of individual TCRs with disease status, and machine learning were combined to predict cytomegalovirus infection status. A later analysis re-analyzed previously published TCR beta repertoires from roughly 600 donors and added high-resolution HLA genotyping to study TCR occurrence patterns. The later analysis used no new phenotypic data to find candidate immune exposures, relying instead on TCR beta sequences and their occurrence across donors. An earlier analysis of around 640 of the donors used high-throughput TCR beta sequencing to judge whether each TCR beta V gene segment behaved as functional or pseudogenic. Donor age, sex, ethnicity and CMV serostatus were compiled together with the repertoire data. A later genetic analysis used genome-wide SNP genotypes for about 60% of the roughly 700 donors, treating that subset as a discovery cohort. All discovery cohort repertoires had been generated using a single sequencing platform. HLA typing included class I and class II loci at four-digit resolution. Typing coverage differed by locus: A, B, C, DRB1 and DQB1 were typed in roughly 620-630 donors, DQA1 in around 500, DPA1 in over 600, and DPB1 in just under 480. A handful of DR-DQ haplotypes were handled as single units for association and clustering because linkage in the cohort was strong. On average, roughly 240,000 unique TCR beta nucleotide sequences were sequenced per donor among more than 350 genotyped donors of the cohort, with 15% to 20% of those sequences being non-productive. The paper's findings and limits, for the study overall: Correlated functional status among segregating V segments might be attributable to linkage disequilibrium, but an unknown experimental factor could not be ruled out. Most CMV-associated TCR beta chains appeared to be HLA-restricted in a later analysis, and the HLA associations seemed to be driven largely by CMV exposure. In a later analysis, HLA-associated TCR beta chains were found to be more clonally expanded and to have lower generation probabilities than equally common non-associated chains. A further reported finding was that TCR beta sequences accurately predicted the HLA-A and HLA-B alleles for most subjects in the first cohort. HLA typing was unavailable for some donors at each locus, so association tests used only the typed subset. In a later analysis, the rate of TCR association differed among HLA loci, with DRB1 alleles having the most associated TCRs and HLA-C alleles having the fewest. Because counts were too low, about 18 rarely observed V segments, including chromosome 9 orphons, were excluded from the earlier analysis of 587 of the donors. Most TCR sequences were seen in very few donors, while some public TCRs were found in many individuals. Broadly in line with IMGT annotations, most TCR beta V segments showed up in productive rearrangements about 90% or about 30% of the time in an earlier analysis of around 600 of the donors. Presence/absence analyses assumed roughly uniform sequencing depth across donors, an assumption that may not hold. In vitro tests confirmed that a few of the cytomegalovirus-associated TCR beta chains recognize cytomegalovirus antigens. Several of the top co-occurrence clusters appeared to be linked to parvovirus B19, influenza, CMV and Epstein-Barr virus, according to a later analysis. Cytomegalovirus status was reported to be diagnosed by the classifier with high specificity and sensitivity in both the original and validation cohorts. The only immune exposure information available for the cohort was CMV serostatus. According to the authors, the approach could potentially be generalized to other disease states and immunological phenotypes. Strong co-occurrence of HLA alleles, especially DR and DQ, made assigning TCR associations to individual alleles difficult. Only TCR beta chains were sequenced in this cohort, and the absence of alpha or paired-chain data limited detectable features. In a later analysis, 15,000 to 20,000 TCR beta sequences were associated with specific HLA alleles at a false discovery rate of 0.05. In a later genetic analysis, a missense DCLRE1C variant was associated with V-gene and J-gene trimming of TCR beta chains, and the association was replicated in an independent cohort. A total of roughly 160 TCR beta chains were listed by the study as associated with cytomegalovirus. A group of highly shared sequence variants was considered likely to be a technical artifact of the sequencing pipeline. According to a later genetic analysis, donors in an Asian-associated ancestry cluster had fewer N-insertions in productive TCRs than the approximately 700-donor mean.

Library creation used the immunoSEQ multiplex PCR assay. For the multiplex PCR, a mixture combining 60 forward primers for TCR Vbeta segments and 13 reverse primers for TCR Jbeta segments was used. A multiplex PCR assay on genomic DNA amplified the CDR3 region of rearranged TCR beta genes. Amplified TCR beta libraries were sequenced as 87-base-pair reads on the Illumina HiSeq System. Turning to the authors' computational methods: A later analysis tallied 75 million to 95 million unique TCR beta chains across the 666 repertoires, and 10 million to 11 million of those chains were shared by two or more donors. Raw reads were error-corrected and collapsed into unique sequences by a nearest-neighbor algorithm in which closely related sequences were merged to remove PCR and sequencing errors. Alignment of CDR3 sequences to IMGT reference sequences was used to assign V, D and J gene segments. For a sequence to be retained, a match of at least six nucleotides was required to both a V gene segment and a J gene segment. A rearrangement counted as productive if the CDR3 had no stop codons and remained in frame with V and J, and every other rearrangement counted as non-productive. Following IMGT convention, CDR3 was defined as the stretch from the second conserved V-encoded cysteine up to the conserved J-encoded phenylalanine. The earlier analysis of 500 to 600 of the donors excluded sequences that lacked an unambiguous match to a single V gene segment. In an earlier analysis of 450 to 750 of the donors, a V segment was called functional when productive rearrangements were above 56.7%, and segregating when the standard deviation between donors exceeded 5%. A statistical classification framework was built to diagnose cytomegalovirus status from the catalog of TCR beta chain sequences. In a later analysis, V and J genes were assigned by comparing TCR nucleotide sequences against IMGT/GENE-DB human TR gene sequences. In a later analysis, CDR3 sequences and most-parsimonious VDJ recombination scenarios were assigned using the TCRdist pipeline. In a later analysis, each TCR beta chain was defined by its CDR3 amino acid sequence together with its V-gene family, and reads lacking a unique V-gene family were excluded. As a way to deal with suspected cross-contamination and a sequencing artifact, a later analysis dropped roughly 600 nucleotide sequences that were highly shared and had low generation probability. A later analysis calculated a clonal expansion index for each public chain from normalized within-repertoire ranks of inferred template counts. In a later analysis, generation probabilities were computed with a VDJ recombination model fitted to out-of-frame rearrangements, and the resulting probabilities were checked against IGoR. A later analysis scored TCR-TCR, TCR-HLA and TCR-CMV co-occurrence with hypergeometric tests, applying a repertoire-size bias correction to TCR pairs. In a later analysis, false discovery rates were estimated by permuting HLA or CMV assignments 20 times. In a later analysis, co-occurring TCRs were grouped using DBSCAN, with TCRdist sequence similarity added in when clustering inside HLA-allele-positive subsets. Repertoires with fewer than 30,000 or more than 120,000 public chains were left out of co-occurrence clustering, as were several repertoires with anomalous nucleotide sharing. TCRdb stores this immuneACCESS table with in-frame sequences only. Part of the clones is absent; in the studies checked, under half of the shortfall reflects unresolved V genes, and no reason is known for the rest. That table furnishes V, J and clone size, whereas the DNA furnished D and trimming. The sample profile shows 100,000 to 150,000 clones; about 80% of them were found once. The top ten clonotypes cover 2.5% to 3.5% of the sample.

Sequencing was carried out using PBMCs. This TCR was recovered from a male donor in good health and CMV-seronegative.

The nucleotides read TGCAGTGCTAGAGATTATCTGGAAGCTTTCTTT. Its translation is CSARDYLEAFF. Recombination linked TRBV20-1 to TRBJ1-1; confidence is insufficient to name the D gene. The CDR1 and CDR2 encoded by the germline V gene (reference sequence) are DFQATT and SNEGSKA. Inclusive of the bounding cysteine and phenylalanine, the CDR3 is 11 residues long. CDR3 DNA is the only sequence kept; it has 33 bases, read in frame from the first base. Trimming removed 0 bases from V and 8 bases from J, leaving 7 bases between the germline ends.